These 10 T cell receptor beta chains came from one sample sequenced in a study of cytomegalovirus exposure and HLA in healthy donors. The PCR made use of 60 Vbeta and 13 Jbeta primers. Generated by immunoSEQ multiplex PCR, the TCRdb table keeps only in-frame clones and is missing some. The sample holds around 70,000 clones; about 66% are singletons and the top ten take roughly 4.4%. What was sequenced was PBMCs. These receptors were taken from a man aged 55 to 70 in good health and CMV-seropositive.

This clone was seen a few times. The V gene is TRBV28, the J gene TRBJ2-7; a weak D match, TRBD1 (6 bases). The CDR3 consists of 15 residues. V lost 4 bases, J lost 3 bases, and 16 bases lay in between. Per germline, CDR1 MDHEN and CDR2 SYDVKM. Here the CDR3 reads CASSSTGLEDYEQYF. The CDR3 nucleotides are TGTGCCAGCAGTTCAACAGGGCTTGAGGACTACGAGCAGTACTTC.

The chain recombines TRBV28 with TRBJ1-2, with a weak D call TRBD1 (6 bases). This CDR3 is 13 amino acids long. Trimming took 6 bases from V and 2 from J, leaving 10 bases between them. The V gene's germline CDR1 is MDHEN and CDR2 SYDVKM. DNA for the CDR3: TGTGCCAGCAGCTGGGGGCAGAACTATGGCTACACCTTC. This sequence encodes CASSWGQNYGYTF.

This chain links TRBV7-2 with TRBJ2-7, with 9 nucleotides matching TRBD1. This CDR3 has 14 amino acids. Germline CDR1 reads SGHTA; CDR2 reads FQGNSA. After removal of 2 bases from V and 5 bases from J, the junction contained 4 bases not matched to a gene. CDR3 nucleotide sequence: TGTGCCAGCAGCTTACGGGACAGGGCCCACGAGCAGTACTTC. This codes for CASSLRDRAHEQYF.

V gene TRBV18 combines with J gene TRBJ2-7, with a tentative D call TRBD2 (6 bases). This CDR3 region has 15 residues. Trimming cost V 3 bases and J 0 bases, with 12 bases left between them. Germline V gene data show CDR1 as KGHSH and CDR2 as LQKENI. CDR3 region: CASSPGPGSSYEQYF. The CDR3, as DNA: TGTGCCAGCTCACCGGGACCCGGGAGCTCCTACGAGCAGTACTTC.

The V call is TRBV5-1, the J call TRBJ2-7; D gene ambiguous. This CDR3 is 12 amino acids long. CDR1 and CDR2 from the germline V gene are SGHRS and YFSETQ. Trimming cost V 0 bases and J 5 bases, with 6 bases left between them. CDR3 bases: TGCGCCAGCAGCTTGGGAGGTGACGAGCAGTACTTC. It is translated as CASSLGGDEQYF.

The chain links TRBV5-1 to TRBJ1-2; 9 bases fit TRBD1. This CDR3 has 15 residues. Germline lookup yields CDR1 SGHRS and CDR2 YFSETQ. J lost 4 bases, V lost 4 bases, and 8 bases had no gene match. The CDR3 protein is CASSGSGTGSYGYTF. DNA of the CDR3: TGCGCCAGCAGCGGCTCCGGGACAGGGAGCTATGGCTACACCTTC. Looking up the rest from reference TRBV5-1 and TRBJ1-2 gives the full variable domain: KAGVTQTPRYLIKTRGQQVTLSCSPISGHRSVSWYQQTPGQGLQFLFEYFSETQRNKGNFPGRFSGRQFSNSRSEMNVSTLELGDSALYLCASSGSGTGSYGYTFGSGTRLTVV.

The J gene is TRBJ2-3, the V gene TRBV27, with D possibly matching TRBD2 (6 bases). The CDR3 is made up of 15 amino acids. In germline, CDR1 is MNHEY, CDR2 SMNVEV (reference sequence). Trimming removed 7 bases from V and 3 bases from J, with 17 bases in between. CDR3 sequence: CASKAGGGETDTQYF. The CDR3 coding sequence is TGTGCCAGCAAGGCAGGAGGAGGGGAGACAGATACGCAGTATTTT.

V gene TRBV12-2 combines with J gene TRBJ2-6; the D call in the table, TRBD1, was not verified against the DNA. TRBV12-2 is a documented pseudogene. The CDR3 is 18 amino acids. CDR3 amino acids: CASRLHRWVPSGANVLTF. CDR3 nucleotide sequence: TGTGCAAGTCGCTTACACAGGTGGGTCCCCTCTGGGGCCAACGTCCTGACTTTC.

The chain couples TRBV27 to TRBJ2-2, with 9 bases identical to TRBD2. V was pared by 6 bases and J by 5 bases, with 7 bases of the junction left unmatched. This CDR3 is 15 amino acids long. The germline V gene encodes CDR1 MNHEY and CDR2 SMNVEV (reference sequence). CDR3 sequence (DNA): TGTGCCAGCAGCTCCGGGACTAGCCTAACCGGGGAGCTGTTTTTT. Translated, it gives CASSSGTSLTGELFF.

V is TRBV5-1 and J is TRBJ2-2; 14 bases are shared with TRBD2. Germline values: CDR1 SGHRS, CDR2 YFSETQ. The ends lost 7 bases at V and 5 bases at J; junction bases unmatched: 7. The CDR3 runs 16 residues. CDR3 coding DNA: TGCGCCAGCGGGGGACTAGCGGGAGTTAGTACCGGGGAGCTGTTTTTT. Translated, it gives CASGGLAGVSTGELFF. Based on the CDR3 plus reference TRBV5-1 and TRBJ2-2, the full variable domain is KAGVTQTPRYLIKTRGQQVTLSCSPISGHRSVSWYQQTPGQGLQFLFEYFSETQRNKGNFPGRFSGRQFSNSRSEMNVSTLELGDSALYLCASGGLAGVSTGELFFGEGSRLTVL.